This T cell receptor (beta chain) was sequenced during a study of identical twins. Germline CDR1 SQVTM, CDR2 ANQGSEA. The V and J ends lost 3 bases and 9 bases respectively, with 15 bases between them. This CDR3 region has 13 residues. TCRdb fed the 5' RACE reads into MiXCR, producing one record per CDR3 protein. The sample shows approximately 500,000 distinct CDR3 sequences, 15% of them seen only once. The sample was also linked to a second study, of yellow fever vaccine responses in identical twins.

The specimen sequenced was CD4+ T cells sorted from blood. This receptor was obtained from a woman aged 18-29 years in good health. The genes are TRBV29-1 and TRBJ2-1; the D is unclear. CDR3 nucleotide sequence: TGCAGCGTTGAGGCGGCCAGTTGGTCTGAGCAGTTCTTC. As protein: CSVEAASWSEQFF.